A single sample gave rise to the 15 T cell receptor beta chains below, sequenced in a study of cytomegalovirus exposure and HLA in healthy donors. The PCR made use of 60 Vbeta and 13 Jbeta primers. Method: immunoSEQ multiplex PCR; TCRdb's copy keeps in-frame clones and lacks some. The sample includes about 100,000 clones, 75% of them seen just once. The sequencing input was PBMCs. The receptors shown here come from a man aged 45 to 65 in good health and CMV-seronegative.

The V gene is TRBV5-1, the J gene TRBJ1-4, with 7 bases fitting TRBD1. V was pared by 3 bases and J by 7 bases, with 6 bases of the junction left unmatched. In germline, CDR1 is SGHRS, CDR2 YFSETQ. The CDR3 is made up of 14 amino acids. CDR3 protein: CASSWGTAGEKLFF. The CDR3 coding sequence is TGCGCCAGCAGCTGGGGGACAGCAGGTGAAAAACTGTTTTTT.

The CDR3 region is CASSKLGQGARQETQYF. The CDR3 bases are TGTGCCAGCAGTAAATTGGGACAGGGGGCGCGACAAGAGACCCAGTACTTC. This chain links TRBV7-9 with TRBJ2-5; TRBD1 matches 12 bases. Germline V gene sequence: CDR1 SEHNR, CDR2 FQNEAQ (reference sequence). The CDR3 has 17 residues. The J segment lost 2 bases and the V segment lost 6 bases, leaving 10 bases of the junction unmatched.

The rearrangement joins TRBV27 to TRBJ2-7, with D hard to call. This CDR3 is built from 13 residues. Germline V CDR1 and CDR2: MNHEY, SMNVEV (reference sequence). Trimming cost V 5 bases and J 0 bases, with 8 bases left between them. The CDR3 DNA follows: TGTGCCAGCAGTGATCACAGCTCCTACGAGCAGTACTTC. Its translation: CASSDHSSYEQYF.

The rearrangement links TRBV19 to TRBJ1-2; TRBD1 is a possible D gene (6 bases). Germline loops: CDR1 LNHDA, CDR2 SQIVND (reference sequence). The CDR3 sequence is 13 residues long. The V end lost 6 bases, the J end lost 1 base, and 9 bases lay between the germline ends. The CDR3 DNA is TGTGCCAGTAGGGACAGCCGTAACTATGGCTACACCTTC. Translation: CASRDSRNYGYTF.

This clone was counted only a few times. The chain employs TRBV7-3 and TRBJ1-4, with TRBD1 as a possible D gene (5 bases). The CDR3 is 13 amino acids. CDR1 is SGHTA and CDR2 is FQGTGA in the germline V gene. The ends were cut back, 5 bases at V and 5 bases at J, with 9 bases in the middle. The CDR3 nucleotides are TGTGCCAGCAGCCTCAGGGCGAATGAAAAACTGTTTTTT. Amino acid sequence: CASSLRANEKLFF.

This clone was observed a single time. V and J are TRBV6-5 and TRBJ2-3; D possibly corresponds to TRBD2 (5 bases). V was cut by 6 bases and J by 1 base, with 8 bases left in between. Germline CDR1 is MNHEY and CDR2 is SVGAGI. This CDR3 is 13 amino acids long. The CDR3 protein is CASRDGGTDTQYF. The CDR3, as DNA: TGTGCCAGCAGGGACGGGGGCACAGATACGCAGTATTTT.

This clone was detected once. V usage is TRBV28 and J usage is TRBJ2-5; the match to TRBD2 covers 16 bases. The CDR3 is 17 residues long. V gave up 4 bases and J gave up 2 bases; unmatched junction bases: 4. CDR1 is MDHEN and CDR2 is SYDVKM in the germline V gene. As DNA, the CDR3 is TGTGCCAGCAGTTGGGGACTAGCGGGAGGGCCTCAAGAGACCCAGTACTTC. Its translation is CASSWGLAGGPQETQYF.

The chain joins TRBV6-6 to TRBJ2-7; the match to TRBD1 covers 9 bases. After removal of 6 bases from V and 5 bases from J, the junction contained 11 bases not matched to a gene. Per the germline V gene, CDR1 is MNHNY and CDR2 is SVGAGI (reference sequence). The CDR3 loop spans 15 amino acids. The CDR3 loop reads CASRFPGQGSHEQYF. The CDR3 nucleotides are TGTGCCAGCAGGTTTCCGGGACAGGGATCCCACGAGCAGTACTTC.

The chain carries TRBV6-5 and TRBJ1-2, with TRBD1 matching 9 bases. This CDR3 has 15 amino acids. Germline assignment: CDR1 MNHEY and CDR2 SVGAGI. The junction had 10 bases not matched to a gene; V was cut back by 5 bases and J by 6 bases. The CDR3 sequence is CASSRGDRDSHGYTF. The CDR3 nucleotides read TGTGCCAGCAGTCGAGGGGACAGGGACAGTCATGGCTACACCTTC.

The rearrangement uses TRBV13 and TRBJ2-7, with D possibly matching TRBD2 (6 bases). This CDR3 is 17 amino acids long. V was shortened by 4 bases and J by 0 bases, with 19 bases between the two germline ends. CDR1 is PRHDT, CDR2 FYEKMQ, per germline (reference sequence). The CDR3 DNA is TGTGCCAGCAGCTCGACTAGTTCGGCCCGCATCTCCTACGAGCAGTACTTC. Amino acids: CASSSTSSARISYEQYF.

The genes are TRBV11-2 and TRBJ1-1; weak D call: TRBD1 (6 bases). This CDR3 spans 17 amino acids. The V end lost 4 bases, the J end lost 3 bases, and 21 bases lay between the germline ends. Germline V lookup: CDR1 SGHAT, CDR2 FQNNGV. The CDR3 protein is CASSSPAGGARHTEAFF. CDR3 sequence (DNA): TGTGCCAGCAGCTCCCCCGCCGGGGGGGCGCGTCACACTGAAGCTTTCTTT.

The chain is built from TRBV28 and TRBJ2-7, with TRBD1 matching 9 bases. This CDR3 comprises 14 residues. Germline CDR1 and CDR2: MDHEN and SYDVKM. V was pared by 3 bases and J by 1 base, with 1 base of the junction left unmatched. The CDR3: CASSFGTGSYEQYF. The CDR3 region has the DNA TGTGCCAGCAGTTTTGGGACAGGGTCCTACGAGCAGTACTTC.

The chain uses TRBV15 and TRBJ1-4, with unresolved D. Germline CDR1 and CDR2: LNHNV and YYDKDF (reference sequence). V lost 1 base and J 7 bases, leaving 7 bases between the germline ends. There are 13 residues in the CDR3. CDR3: CATSRVPSEKLFF. The CDR3, as DNA: TGTGCCACCAGCAGAGTCCCGAGTGAAAAACTGTTTTTT.

The chain couples TRBV28 to TRBJ2-3; a possible D gene is TRBD2 (7 bases). The CDR3 is 15 residues long. The ends were cut back, 2 bases at V and 0 bases at J, with 9 bases in the middle. The V gene's germline CDR1 is MDHEN and CDR2 SYDVKM. The CDR3 loop reads CASSLGRGSTDTQYF. The CDR3 DNA is TGTGCCAGCAGTTTAGGGAGGGGGAGCACAGATACGCAGTATTTT. The variable domain in full, completed from reference TRBV28 and TRBJ2-3, reads DVKVTQSSRYLVKRTGEKVFLECVQDMDHENMFWYRQDPGLGLRLIYFSYDVKMKEKGDIPEGYSVSREKKERFSLILESASTNQTSMYLCASSLGRGSTDTQYFGPGTRLTVL.

The sample holds one count of this clone. The genes are TRBV5-1 and TRBJ2-1; 11 nucleotides align to TRBD2. V was pared by 2 bases and J by 10 bases, with 20 bases of the junction left unmatched. Germline CDR1 reads SGHRS; CDR2 reads YFSETQ. The CDR3 is 19 amino acids. CDR3 sequence: CASSFRDSLLAGGAREQFF. For the CDR3, the DNA is TGCGCCAGCAGCTTCCGGGACTCACTATTAGCGGGGGGGGCCAGGGAGCAGTTCTTC.